This TCR beta chain stems from a study of T cells after yellow fever vaccination. Study conclusions and caveats: The secondary response was weaker, and its peak arrived faster, on day 5 versus 15.

This clonotype showed up just a few times. Its antigen is not identified. The CDR3 length is 12 residues. Germline CDR1 reads SGHVS; CDR2 reads FQNEAQ. V lost 5 bases and J 8 bases, leaving 7 bases between the germline ends. TCRdb redid the calling of the 5' RACE reads with MiXCR, one entry per CDR3 protein. The sample has 100,000 to 150,000 distinct CDR3 sequences; roughly 8.2% are singletons. This TCR was sampled from a man between 18 and 35 years old who received the YFV17D yellow fever vaccine. The chain uses TRBV7-8 and TRBJ1-6; D is unclear. The sequencing used CD8+ T cells sorted from PBMCs, collected on the day of the yellow fever booster vaccination. In DNA form, the CDR3 reads TGTGCCAGCAGCCCTCGGGATTCACCCCTCCACTTT. It translates to CASSPRDSPLHF.